The entry below gives a single TCR beta chain sequence along with its context. Its antigen is not known. These data belong to a study of response to subunit inactivated influenza vaccine. Study-wide results and limits: The study's authors posited that every seasonal influenza vaccination enlists few new T cells.

Via MiXCR, TCRdb re-called the RT-PCR reads, giving one row per CDR3 protein. This sample has over 150,000 distinct CDR3 sequences, with roughly 11% found just once. This CDR3 spans 12 amino acids. The V gene's germline CDR1 is MDHEN and CDR2 SYDVKM. Deletions cut 6 bases from V and 2 bases from J, with 8 bases between. The receptor was derived from a man between 50 and 59 years old who received an inactivated influenza vaccine. The sequencing here drew on non-naive T cells sorted from PBMCs, taken roughly 46 days after vaccination. This chain joins TRBV28 and TRBJ2-7; D gene uncertain. The CDR3 protein is CASSLPPYEQYF. The CDR3 DNA is TGTGCCAGCAGCCTGCCTCCCTACGAGCAGTACTTC.